The present entry profiles one TCR beta chain with its context. Its specificity is not known. This sample is part of a study of cytomegalovirus exposure and HLA in healthy donors. At the level of the study: Membership in the Caucasian-associated ancestry cluster was found for around 81% of a few hundred genotyped donors.

Germline values: CDR1 SGHDN, CDR2 FVKESK. V lost 0 bases and J lost 4, with 15 bases in between. CDR3 length: 17 amino acids. Whole-study findings and limits: Earlier analysis yielded a pattern in which most TCR beta V segments were productive about 87% or about 30% of the time. Among immune exposure information, only CMV serostatus was available.

The PCR contained 60 Vbeta and 13 Jbeta primers. Measured with immunoSEQ multiplex PCR; TCRdb has only the in-frame clones, and not every one. The table records 150,000 to 250,000 clones, about 80% of them present only once. The receptor was isolated from a man aged 25-40 years in good health and CMV-seronegative. The sequencing sample was made of PBMCs. The chain carries TRBV14 and TRBJ2-2; D gene unclear. CDR3: CASSQEWAGRSTGELFF. CDR3 nucleotides: TGTGCCAGCAGCCAAGAATGGGCAGGTCGTAGCACCGGGGAGCTGTTTTTT.